These 8 T cell receptor beta chains were all obtained from the same sample, sequenced in a study of T cells in Graves' hyperthyroidism and ophthalmopathy (dated by TCRdb to about 2019). Library preparation used multiplex PCR. These reads were obtained on an Illumina HiSeq 2000. TCR beta CDR3 regions were amplified from RNA transcripts. The first round of RT-PCR for the TCR CDR3 was performed with the HTBI primer set and the Qiagen OneStep RT-PCR kit. Using fastp trimming at Q25 and MiXCR clonotype assembly, TCRdb reanalyzed the public sequencing data and kept in-frame beta chains. Rows merge per CDR3 protein into single entries with the most common DNA and genes. The sample table shows around 420,000 distinct CDR3 sequences, and roughly 13% are seen once. Jointly, the top ten make up 5% to 6% of the sample. Sequenced material: blood. These receptors originate from a woman in her late teens or twenties with Graves' hyperthyroidism.

This clonotype was seen a handful of times. The chain employs TRBV6-5 and TRBJ1-1, with a weak D call TRBD1 (6 bases). Germline V gene data show CDR1 as MNHEY and CDR2 as SVGAGI. CDR3 length: 16 amino acids. V was pared by 2 bases and J by 1 base, with 14 bases between. CDR3 coding DNA: TGTGCCAGCAGTTACGAACGGGGGACAAAGAACACTGAAGCTTTCTTT. Encoded protein: CASSYERGTKNTEAFF.

In its sample, this clonotype was seen many times. The V gene is TRBV7-6, the J gene TRBJ2-5; D tentatively fits TRBD1 or TRBD2 (6 bases each). The CDR3 spans 15 residues. V was cut by 5 bases and J by 4 bases, with 17 bases left in between. CDR1 is SGHVS and CDR2 is FNYEAQ in the germline V gene. The CDR3 here is CASSLRGRGGETQYF. In DNA form, the CDR3 reads TGTGCCAGCAGCCTGAGGGGCAGGGGAGGAGAGACCCAGTACTTC.

This clonotype has ten or more counts. This chain joins TRBV5-1 and TRBJ2-7; D is unclear. This CDR3 comprises 13 residues. V lost 4 bases to trimming and J lost 2 bases, with 10 bases between them. Germline CDR1 reads SGHRS; CDR2 reads YFSETQ. The CDR3 protein is CASSLSWAYEQYF. CDR3 DNA: TGCGCCAGCAGCCTCTCTTGGGCCTACGAGCAGTACTTC.

A word on this clonotype: A much larger clone lies one base from this, so it may be a read error. The chain uses TRBV6-1 and TRBJ2-1, with D perhaps TRBD1 or TRBD2 (6 bases each). This CDR3 spans 17 amino acids. Germline values: CDR1 MNHNS, CDR2 SASEGT. CDR3 sequence: CASRSTEGRGPYNEQLF. The CDR3, as DNA: TGTGCCAGCAGGTCCACCGAGGGCCGGGGGCCCTACAATGAGCAGCTCTTC.

The gene calls are TRBV9 and TRBJ2-3, with D possibly being TRBD1 (5 bases). Trimming took off 5 bases at V and 5 bases at J, with 12 bases between the two ends. Germline-derived CDR1 and CDR2 are SGDLS and YYNGEE. This CDR3 contains 13 residues. The CDR3 spells CASSQGSEDTQYF. The CDR3 DNA is TGTGCCAGCAGTCAGGGCAGTGAAGATACGCAGTATTTT. Complete variable domain (other parts from reference TRBV9 and TRBJ2-3): DSGVTQTPKHLITATGQRVTLRCSPRSGDLSVYWYQQSLDQGLQFLIQYYNGEERAKGNILERFSAQQFPDLHSELNLSSLELGDSALYFCASSQGSEDTQYFGPGTRLTVL.

This clonotype was recorded many times. This chain connects TRBV12-3 or TRBV12-4 to TRBJ1-5; 10 positions match TRBD1. The CDR3 extends over 15 amino acids. Trimming cost V 1 base and J 7 bases; bases outside gene matches: 4. The CDR3 protein is CASSLGPGQGQPQHF. The DNA of the CDR3 is TGTGCCAGCAGTTTAGGACCGGGACAGGGGCAGCCCCAGCATTTT.

The table lists this clonotype with many counts. For the CDR3, the DNA is TGTGCCTGGGCTGGCCCTGCAGATACGCAGTATTTT. This codes for CAWAGPADTQYF. The gene calls are TRBV30 and TRBJ2-3; D remains unclear. CDR3 length equals 12 residues. Germline-derived CDR1 and CDR2 are GTSNPN and SVGIG (reference sequence). Trimming took off 5 bases at V and 4 bases at J, with 10 bases between the two ends.

J is TRBJ2-1 and V is TRBV30; 10 nucleotides line up with TRBD2. V was clipped by 0 bases and J by 3 bases; unmatched bases: 5. This CDR3 comprises 16 residues. Germline V CDR1 and CDR2: GTSNPN, SVGIG (reference sequence). As DNA, the CDR3 is TGTGCCTGGAGTGTACTTTCTAGCGGGAGCTACAATGAGCAGTTCTTC. This translates into CAWSVLSSGSYNEQFF. Based on the CDR3 plus reference TRBV30 and TRBJ2-1, the full variable domain is SQTIHQWPATLVQPVGSPLSLECTVEGTSNPNLYWYRQAAGRGLQLLFYSVGIGQISSEVPQNLSASRPQDRQFILSSKKLLLSDSGFYLCAWSVLSSGSYNEQFFGPGTRLTVL.